The 3 T cell receptor beta chains below were found in one sample sequenced in a study of shared clonotypes between healthy human individuals. Only in-frame clones appear in the TCRdb table, and some are missing; sequencing was by immunoSEQ multiplex PCR. In the table there are under 2,500,000 clones, approximately 95% of which are singletons. The sample consisted of naive CD4+ T cells sorted from blood. The subset is: CD45RA+ positively selected. These receptors all come from a man younger than 35 in good health.

The chain links TRBV29-1 to TRBJ2-5; D may be TRBD1 (6 bases). Trimming shortened V by 5 bases and J by 0 bases, and 10 bases separated the two germline ends. The CDR3 loop spans 13 amino acids. CDR1 and CDR2 (germline): SQVTM, ANQGSEA. For the CDR3, the DNA is TGCAGCGTTTCCCCAGGGGACCAAGAGACCCAGTACTTC. Protein product: CSVSPGDQETQYF.

Details on this clone: This sample includes further DNA sequences coding for the same CDR3. This chain uses TRBV27 with TRBJ1-2, with TRBD1 matching 10 bases. The V gene's germline CDR1 is MNHEY and CDR2 SMNVEV (reference sequence). There are 13 residues in the CDR3. With V trimmed by 6 bases and J by 7 bases, 5 bases remained unmatched. CDR3 DNA: TGTGCCAGCAGCAGGACAGGGGGTAGTGGCTACACCTTC. Its translation: CASSRTGGSGYTF.

Comments on this clone: One junction end disagrees with the germline gene, perhaps due to a read error. The chain carries TRBV11-2 and TRBJ2-1, with D unresolved. The germline gives CDR1 SGHAT, CDR2 FQNNGV. There are 14 residues in the CDR3. For the CDR3, the DNA is TGTGCCAGCAGCTCCCGGACCATGGTCAATGAGCAGCTCTTC. It translates to CASSSRTMVNEQLF.